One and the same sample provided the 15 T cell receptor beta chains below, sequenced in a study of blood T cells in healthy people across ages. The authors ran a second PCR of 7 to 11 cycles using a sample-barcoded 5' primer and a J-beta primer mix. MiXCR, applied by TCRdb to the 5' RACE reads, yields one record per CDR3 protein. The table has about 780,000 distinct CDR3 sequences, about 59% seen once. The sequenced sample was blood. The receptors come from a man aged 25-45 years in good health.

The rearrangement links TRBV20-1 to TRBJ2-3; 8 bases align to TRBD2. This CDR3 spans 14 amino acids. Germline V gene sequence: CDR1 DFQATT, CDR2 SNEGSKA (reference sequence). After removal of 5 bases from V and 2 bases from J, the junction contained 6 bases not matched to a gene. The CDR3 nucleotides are TGCAGTGCTGATACTAGCGGAGACACAGATACGCAGTATTTT. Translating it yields CSADTSGDTDTQYF.

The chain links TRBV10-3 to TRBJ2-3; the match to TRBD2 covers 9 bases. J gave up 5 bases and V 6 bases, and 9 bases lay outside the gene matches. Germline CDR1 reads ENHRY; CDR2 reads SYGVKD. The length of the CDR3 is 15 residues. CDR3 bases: TGTGCCATCAGAGGGGCAGCGGGGGGAGGAGATACGCAGTATTTT. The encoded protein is CAIRGAAGGGDTQYF.

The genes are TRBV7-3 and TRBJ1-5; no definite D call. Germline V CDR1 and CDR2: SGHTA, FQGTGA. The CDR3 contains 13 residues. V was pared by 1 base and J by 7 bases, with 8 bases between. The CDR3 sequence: CASSLSPSQPQHF. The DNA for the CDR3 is TGTGCCAGCAGCTTAAGTCCTAGCCAGCCCCAGCATTTT.

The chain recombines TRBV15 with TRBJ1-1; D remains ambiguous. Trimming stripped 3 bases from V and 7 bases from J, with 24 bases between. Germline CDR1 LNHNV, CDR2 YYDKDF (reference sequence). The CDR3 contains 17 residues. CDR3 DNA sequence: TGTGCCACCAGCAGGGATCATGGAGAGGTGGTGAAAGATGAAGCTTTCTTT. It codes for CATSRDHGEVVKDEAFF. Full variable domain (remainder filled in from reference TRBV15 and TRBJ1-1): DAMVIQNPRYQVTQFGKPVTLSCSQTLNHNVMYWYQQKSSQAPKLLFHYYDKDFNNEADTPDNFQSRRPNTSFCFLDIRSPGLGDTAMYLCATSRDHGEVVKDEAFFGQGTRLTVV.

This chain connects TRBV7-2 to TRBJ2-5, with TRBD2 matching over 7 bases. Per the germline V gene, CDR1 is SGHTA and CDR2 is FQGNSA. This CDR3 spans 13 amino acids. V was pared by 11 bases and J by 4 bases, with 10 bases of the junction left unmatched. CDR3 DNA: TGTGCCTGGGGGAGGGCTAGTGGAGAGACCCAGTACTTC. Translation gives CAWGRASGETQYF.

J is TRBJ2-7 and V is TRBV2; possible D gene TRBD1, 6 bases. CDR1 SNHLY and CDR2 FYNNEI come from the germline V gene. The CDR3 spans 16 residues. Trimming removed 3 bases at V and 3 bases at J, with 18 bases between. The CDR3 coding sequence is TGTGCCAGCAGTGAGGGGGCCAGGGTACTTTTCTACGAGCAGTACTTC. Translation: CASSEGARVLFYEQYF.

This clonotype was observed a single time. The CDR3 nucleotides read TGCGCCAGCAGCCAAGGGCAGGGCATCTATGGCTACACCTTC. Translation gives CASSQGQGIYGYTF. The chain carries TRBV4-3 and TRBJ1-2; the D gene is possibly TRBD1 (5 bases). Deletions cut 1 base from V and 4 bases from J, with 10 bases between. Germline loops: CDR1 LGHNA, CDR2 YSLEER. This CDR3 has 14 amino acids.

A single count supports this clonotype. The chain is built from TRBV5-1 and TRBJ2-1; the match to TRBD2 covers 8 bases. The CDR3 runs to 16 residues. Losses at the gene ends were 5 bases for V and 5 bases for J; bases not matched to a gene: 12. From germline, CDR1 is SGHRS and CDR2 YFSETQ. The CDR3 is CASSSPEIAGHNEQFF. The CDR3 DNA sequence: TGCGCCAGCAGTTCCCCCGAAATAGCGGGGCACAATGAGCAGTTCTTC.

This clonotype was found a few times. DNA for the CDR3: TGTGCCAGCAGCACCCGCAGGGACTACGAGCAGTACTTC. Residues: CASSTRRDYEQYF. The chain links TRBV7-2 to TRBJ2-7, with D perhaps TRBD1 (5 bases). CDR1 and CDR2 (germline): SGHTA, FQGNSA. The ends were cut back, 5 bases at V and 3 bases at J, with 11 bases in the middle. The CDR3 covers 13 residues.

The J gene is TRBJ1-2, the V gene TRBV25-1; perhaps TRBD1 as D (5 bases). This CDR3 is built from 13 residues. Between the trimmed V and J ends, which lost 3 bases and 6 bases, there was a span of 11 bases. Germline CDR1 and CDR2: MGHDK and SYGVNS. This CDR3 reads CASSDPGRHGYTF. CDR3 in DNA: TGTGCCAGCAGTGACCCAGGGAGGCATGGCTACACCTTC.

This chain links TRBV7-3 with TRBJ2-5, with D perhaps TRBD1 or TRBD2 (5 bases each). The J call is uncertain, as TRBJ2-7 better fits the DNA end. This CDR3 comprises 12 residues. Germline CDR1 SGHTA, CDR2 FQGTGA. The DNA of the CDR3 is TGTGCCAGCAGCTACGGGGACGGCGAGCAGTACTTC. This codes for CASSYGDGEQYF.

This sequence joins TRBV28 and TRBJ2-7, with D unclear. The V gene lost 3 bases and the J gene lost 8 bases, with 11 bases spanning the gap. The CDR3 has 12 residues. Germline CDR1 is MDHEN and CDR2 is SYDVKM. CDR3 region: CASSFPVSKQYF. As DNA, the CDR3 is TGTGCCAGCAGTTTCCCTGTGTCCAAGCAGTACTTC.

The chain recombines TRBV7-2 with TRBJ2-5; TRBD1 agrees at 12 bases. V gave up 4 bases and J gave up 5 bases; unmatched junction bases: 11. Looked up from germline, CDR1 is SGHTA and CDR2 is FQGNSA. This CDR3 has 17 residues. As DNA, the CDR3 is TGTGCCAGCAGCTACAGACCCGGGACAGGGGGCGCGGAGACCCAGTACTTC. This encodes CASSYRPGTGGAETQYF. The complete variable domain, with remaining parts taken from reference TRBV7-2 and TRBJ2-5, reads GAGVSQSPSNKVTEKGKDVELRCDPISGHTALYWYRQSLGQGLEFLIYFQGNSAPDKSGLPSDRFSAERTGGSVSTLTIQRTQQEDSAVYLCASSYRPGTGGAETQYFGPGTRLLVL.

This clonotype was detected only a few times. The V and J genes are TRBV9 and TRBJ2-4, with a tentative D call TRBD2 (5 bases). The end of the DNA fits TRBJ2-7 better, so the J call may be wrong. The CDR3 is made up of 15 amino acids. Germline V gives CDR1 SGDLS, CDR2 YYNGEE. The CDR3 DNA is TGTGCCAGCAGCGGATCCGGGAACCCCTATGACGAGCAGTACTTC. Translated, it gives CASSGSGNPYDEQYF.

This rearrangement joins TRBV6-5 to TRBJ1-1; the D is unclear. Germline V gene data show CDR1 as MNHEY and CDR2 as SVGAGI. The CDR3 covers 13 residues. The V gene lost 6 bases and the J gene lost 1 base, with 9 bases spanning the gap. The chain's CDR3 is CASRIGWNTEAFF. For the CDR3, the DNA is TGTGCCAGCAGGATAGGGTGGAACACTGAAGCTTTCTTT.